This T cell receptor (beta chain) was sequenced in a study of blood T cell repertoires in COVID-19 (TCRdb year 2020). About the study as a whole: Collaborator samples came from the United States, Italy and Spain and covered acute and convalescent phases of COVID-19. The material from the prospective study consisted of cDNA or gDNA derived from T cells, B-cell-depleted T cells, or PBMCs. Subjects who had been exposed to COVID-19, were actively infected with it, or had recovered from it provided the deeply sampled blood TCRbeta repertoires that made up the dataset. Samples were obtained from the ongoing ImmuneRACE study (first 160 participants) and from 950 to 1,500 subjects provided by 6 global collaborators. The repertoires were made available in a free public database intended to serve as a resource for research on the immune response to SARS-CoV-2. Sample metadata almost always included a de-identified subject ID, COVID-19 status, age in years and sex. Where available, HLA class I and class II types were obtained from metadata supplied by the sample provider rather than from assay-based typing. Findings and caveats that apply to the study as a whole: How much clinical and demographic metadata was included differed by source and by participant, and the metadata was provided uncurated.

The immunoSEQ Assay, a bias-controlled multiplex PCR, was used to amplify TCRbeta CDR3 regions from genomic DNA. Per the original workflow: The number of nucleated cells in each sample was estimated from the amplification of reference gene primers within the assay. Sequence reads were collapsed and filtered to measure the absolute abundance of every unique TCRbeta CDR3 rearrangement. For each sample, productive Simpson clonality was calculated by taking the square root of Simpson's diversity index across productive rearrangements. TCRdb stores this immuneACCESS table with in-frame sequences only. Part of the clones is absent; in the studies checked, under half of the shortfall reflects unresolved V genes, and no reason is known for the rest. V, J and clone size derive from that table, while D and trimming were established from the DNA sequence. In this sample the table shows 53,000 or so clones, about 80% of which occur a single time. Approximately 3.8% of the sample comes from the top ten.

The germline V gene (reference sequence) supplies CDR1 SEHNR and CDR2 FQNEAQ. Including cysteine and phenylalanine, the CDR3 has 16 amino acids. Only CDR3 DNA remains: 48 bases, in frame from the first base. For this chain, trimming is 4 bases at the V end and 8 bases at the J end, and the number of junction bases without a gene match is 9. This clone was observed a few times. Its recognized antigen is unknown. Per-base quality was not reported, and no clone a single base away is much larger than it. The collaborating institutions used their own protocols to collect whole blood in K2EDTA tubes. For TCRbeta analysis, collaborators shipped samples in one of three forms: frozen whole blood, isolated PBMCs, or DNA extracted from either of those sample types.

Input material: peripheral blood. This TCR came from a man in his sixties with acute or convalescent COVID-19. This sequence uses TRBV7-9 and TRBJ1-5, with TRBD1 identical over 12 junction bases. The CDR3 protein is CASSWRGQGAGEPQHF. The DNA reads TGTGCCAGCAGCTGGCGGGGACAGGGGGCTGGAGAGCCCCAGCATTTT.